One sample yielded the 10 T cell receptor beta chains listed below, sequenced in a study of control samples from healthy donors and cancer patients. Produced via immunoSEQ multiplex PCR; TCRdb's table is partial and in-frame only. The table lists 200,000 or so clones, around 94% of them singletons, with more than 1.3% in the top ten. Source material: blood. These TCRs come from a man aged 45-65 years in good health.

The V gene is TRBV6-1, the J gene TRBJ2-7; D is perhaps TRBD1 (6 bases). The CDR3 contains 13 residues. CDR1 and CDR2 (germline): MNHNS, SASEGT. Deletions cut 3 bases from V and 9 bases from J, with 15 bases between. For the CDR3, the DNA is TGTGCCAGCAGTGACCTTACAGGGTGGGGGCAGTACGTC. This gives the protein CASSDLTGWGQYV.

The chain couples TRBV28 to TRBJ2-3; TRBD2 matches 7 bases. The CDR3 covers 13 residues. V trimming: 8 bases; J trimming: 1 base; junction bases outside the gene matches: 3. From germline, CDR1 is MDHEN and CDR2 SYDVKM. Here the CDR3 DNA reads TGTGCCAGCGGGGGGGACCGCACAGATACGCAGTATTTT. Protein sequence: CASGGDRTDTQYF.

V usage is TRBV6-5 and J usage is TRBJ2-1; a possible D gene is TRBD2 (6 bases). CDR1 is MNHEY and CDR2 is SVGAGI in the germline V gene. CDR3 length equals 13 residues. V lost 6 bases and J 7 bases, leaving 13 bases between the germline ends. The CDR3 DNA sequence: TGTGCCAGCAGACCCGCCGGGGGTAATGAGCAGTTCTTC. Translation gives CASRPAGGNEQFF.

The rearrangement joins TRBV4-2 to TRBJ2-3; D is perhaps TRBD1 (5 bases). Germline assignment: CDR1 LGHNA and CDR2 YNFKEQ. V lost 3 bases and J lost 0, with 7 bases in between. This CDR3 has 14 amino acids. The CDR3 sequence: CASSHRQSTDTQYF. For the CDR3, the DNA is TGTGCCAGCAGCCACCGACAGAGCACAGATACGCAGTATTTT.

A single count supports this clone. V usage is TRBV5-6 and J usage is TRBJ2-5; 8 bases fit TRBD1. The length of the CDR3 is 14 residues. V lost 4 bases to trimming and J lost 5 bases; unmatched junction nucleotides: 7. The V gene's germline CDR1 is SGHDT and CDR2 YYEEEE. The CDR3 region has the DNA TGTGCCAGCAGCCGTGTCAGGGGGCGGGAGACCCAGTACTTC. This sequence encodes CASSRVRGRETQYF.

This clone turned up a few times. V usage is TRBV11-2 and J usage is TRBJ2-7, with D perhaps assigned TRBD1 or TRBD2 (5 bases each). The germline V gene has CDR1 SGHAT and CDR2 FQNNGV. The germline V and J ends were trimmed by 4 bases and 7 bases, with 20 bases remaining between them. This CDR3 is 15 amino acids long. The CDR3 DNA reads TGTGCCAGCAGCTCATACGGGACCGCGGCTGGAGAGCAGTACTTC. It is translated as CASSSYGTAAGEQYF.

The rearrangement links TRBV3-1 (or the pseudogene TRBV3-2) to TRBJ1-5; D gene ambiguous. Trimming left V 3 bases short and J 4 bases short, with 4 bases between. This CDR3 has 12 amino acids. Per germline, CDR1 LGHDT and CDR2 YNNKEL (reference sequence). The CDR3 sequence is CASSQGNQPQHF. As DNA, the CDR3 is TGTGCCAGCAGCCAGGGGAATCAGCCCCAGCATTTT.

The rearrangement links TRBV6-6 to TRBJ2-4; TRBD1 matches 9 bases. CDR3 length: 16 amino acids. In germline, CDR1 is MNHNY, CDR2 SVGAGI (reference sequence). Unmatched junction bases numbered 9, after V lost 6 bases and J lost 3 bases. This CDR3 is CASRGNRGHDKNIQYF. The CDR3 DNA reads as TGTGCCAGCAGAGGAAACAGGGGGCATGACAAAAACATTCAGTACTTC.

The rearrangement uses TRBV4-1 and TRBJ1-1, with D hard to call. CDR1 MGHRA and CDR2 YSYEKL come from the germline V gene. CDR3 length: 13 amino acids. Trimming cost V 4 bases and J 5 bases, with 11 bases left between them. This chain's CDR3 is CASSPMDVTEAFF. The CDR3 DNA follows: TGCGCCAGCAGCCCCATGGACGTGACTGAAGCTTTCTTT.

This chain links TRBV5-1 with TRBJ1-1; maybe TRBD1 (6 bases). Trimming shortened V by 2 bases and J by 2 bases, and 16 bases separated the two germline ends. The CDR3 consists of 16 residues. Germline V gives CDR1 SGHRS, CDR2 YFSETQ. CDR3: CASSFTRQALNTEAFF. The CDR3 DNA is TGCGCCAGCAGCTTTACCCGACAGGCCCTCAACACTGAAGCTTTCTTT.